This TCR beta chain was identified during a study of OX40 agonist ivuxolimab in advanced cancers. Study background: The dose-escalation cohort had hepatocellular carcinoma, melanoma, renal cell or head and neck cancer. Therapy given before enrollment (anti-PD-1, anti-PD-L1 or anti-CTLA-4) was allowed, and around 40% had some. Findings and caveats of the study: The average count of expanded clones was higher among CD8+ T cells than among CD4+. Dose levels from 0.1 to 3.0 mg/kg saw CD4+ and CD8+ blood T cells expand clonally by week 6.

Concerning this clone: The target antigen is unknown.

The CDR3 sequence is 15 residues long. V lost 5 bases and J lost 3; bases outside the gene matches: 6. In germline, CDR1 is SEHNR, CDR2 FQNEAQ (reference sequence). Generated by immunoSEQ multiplex PCR, the TCRdb table keeps only in-frame clones and is missing some. The table shows some 76,000 clones, with more than 85% occurring only once. This clonotype was sampled from an adult with an advanced solid tumor such as melanoma, head and neck, liver or kidney cancer. The material was CD4+ or CD8+ T cells sorted from blood, obtained in a trial of the OX40 agonist ivuxolimab. The rearrangement links TRBV7-9 to TRBJ2-2, with 7 positions matching TRBD1. Written as DNA, the CDR3 is TGTGCCAGCAGCAACACAGGGGCCCACACCGGGGAGCTGTTTTTT. It translates to CASSNTGAHTGELFF. Variable domain in full (rest from reference TRBV7-9 and TRBJ2-2): DTGVSQNPRHKITKRGQNVTFRCDPISEHNRLYWYRQTLGQGPEFLTYFQNEAQLEKSRLLSDRFSAERPKGSFSTLEIQRTEQGDSAMYLCASSNTGAHTGELFFGEGSRLTVL.